The 8 T cell receptor beta chains listed next were all sequenced from one sample in a study of blood T cell repertoires in COVID-19. The data were produced by immunoSEQ multiplex PCR, yet TCRdb's version contains in-frame clones alone and is incomplete. The table records about 210,000 clones, around 85% of them present only once. Sequencing was done on a sample of peripheral blood. The receptors shown here come from a man between 40 and 49 years old with acute or convalescent COVID-19.

The gene calls are TRBV14 and TRBJ2-6; D call uncertain. With 1 base removed from V and 7 bases from J, the gap between germline ends came to 11 bases. Germline V lookup: CDR1 SGHDN, CDR2 FVKESK. This CDR3 comprises 15 residues. The CDR3 sequence is CASSQAGRVANVLTF. CDR3 in DNA: TGTGCCAGCAGCCAAGCTGGCCGGGTAGCCAACGTCCTGACTTTC. The complete variable domain, with remaining parts taken from reference TRBV14 and TRBJ2-6, reads EAGVTQFPSHSVIEKGQTVTLRCDPISGHDNLYWYRRVMGKEIKFLLHFVKESKQDESGMPNNRFLAERTGGTYSTLKVQPAELEDSGVYFCASSQAGRVANVLTFGAGSRLTVL.

This chain joins TRBV6-1 and TRBJ1-5; D is undetermined. CDR3 length equals 16 residues. The V end was cut by 3 bases, the J end by 6 bases, with 18 bases between. The germline V gene has CDR1 MNHNS and CDR2 SASEGT. The DNA of the CDR3 is TGTGCCAGCAGTGATAGCGTAGGGAGCGAGGCTCAGCCCCAGCATTTT. Translating gives CASSDSVGSEAQPQHF.

The rearrangement links TRBV7-9 to TRBJ1-6; D not certain. V gave up 1 base and J gave up 6 bases, with 10 bases separating them. The CDR3 length is 15 residues. Germline V lookup: CDR1 SEHNR, CDR2 FQNEAQ (reference sequence). The CDR3 sequence is CASSLVRQANSPLHF. The CDR3 region has the DNA TGTGCCAGCAGCTTAGTCCGTCAGGCTAATTCACCCCTCCACTTT.

The chain couples TRBV27 to TRBJ1-2; D unresolved. Trimming took 6 bases from V and 4 from J, leaving 24 bases between them. The CDR3 is 17 residues long. The germline V gene has CDR1 MNHEY and CDR2 SMNVEV (reference sequence). The CDR3 sequence: CASSPTRGSFVFYGYTF. CDR3 coding DNA: TGTGCCAGCAGCCCGACTCGGGGTTCCTTTGTTTTCTATGGCTACACCTTC.

The chain recombines TRBV6-5 with TRBJ1-3; D may be TRBD1 (5 bases). This CDR3 is 15 amino acids long. Trimming removed 2 bases from V and 2 bases from J, with 10 bases in between. The germline V gene has CDR1 MNHEY and CDR2 SVGAGI. CDR3 amino acids: CASSYDPRAGNTIYF. In DNA form, the CDR3 reads TGTGCCAGCAGTTACGACCCCAGGGCTGGAAACACCATATATTTT.

This clone was counted a few times. The chain links TRBV15 to TRBJ2-7; tentatively, D is TRBD2 (5 bases). Germline CDR1 and CDR2: LNHNV and YYDKDF (reference sequence). Deletions cut 0 bases from V and 8 bases from J, with 11 bases between. The CDR3 runs 13 residues. The CDR3 DNA follows: TGTGCCACCAGCAGAGATCCCCGGGAACAGCAGTACTTC. Translated: CATSRDPREQQYF.

The chain uses TRBV7-9 and TRBJ2-3; D remains unclear. With 3 bases removed from V and 4 bases from J, the gap between germline ends came to 11 bases. CDR1 is SEHNR and CDR2 is FQNEAQ in the germline V gene (reference sequence). The CDR3 has 14 residues. The DNA of the CDR3 is TGTGCCAGCAGCTTGGTCTCCCGGTCAGATACGCAGTATTTT. Its translation is CASSLVSRSDTQYF.

Here the CDR3 reads CASSLGRGQPQHF. CDR3 sequence (DNA): TGTGCCAGCAGTTTGGGGAGGGGTCAGCCCCAGCATTTT. The chain is built from TRBV28 and TRBJ1-5; weak D call: TRBD1 (5 bases). The V gene's germline CDR1 is MDHEN and CDR2 SYDVKM. CDR3 length equals 13 residues. Trimming took 3 bases from V and 6 from J, leaving 9 bases between them.